This TCR beta chain emerged from a study of cytomegalovirus exposure and HLA in healthy donors. Researchers ran the PCR with 60 Vbeta and 13 Jbeta primers. Only in-frame clones appear in the TCRdb table, and some are missing; sequencing was by immunoSEQ multiplex PCR. The sample carries 100,000 or so clones, around 76% recorded once. As for the donors, each was a healthy bone marrow donor. Per the germline V gene, CDR1 is LNHNV and CDR2 is YYDKDF (reference sequence). Germline trimming cut 5 bases from V and 7 bases from J; bases unmatched to any gene: 5. The length of the CDR3 is 14 residues. The genes are TRBV15 and TRBJ1-4; 9 nucleotides agree with TRBD1. The clonotype comes from a man between 40 and 49 years old in good health and CMV-seropositive. The sequencing input was PBMCs. The CDR3 DNA reads TGTGCCACCAGCGGGACAGGGCTCTTTGAAAAACTGTTTTTT. This translates into CATSGTGLFEKLFF.